This T cell receptor beta chain was captured in a study of blood T cell repertoires in COVID-19 (dated by TCRdb to about 2020). Regarding the complete study: The collaborator samples originated in the United States, Italy and Spain and spanned the acute and convalescent phases of COVID-19. The material from the prospective study consisted of cDNA or gDNA derived from T cells, B-cell-depleted T cells, or PBMCs. Subjects who had been exposed to COVID-19, were actively infected with it, or had recovered from it provided the deeply sampled blood TCRbeta repertoires that made up the dataset. The repertoires were released in a freely available public database meant as a resource for research on the immune response to SARS-CoV-2. The samples were drawn from two sources: the first 160 participants of the ongoing ImmuneRACE study, and 1,200 or so subjects contributed by 6 global collaborators. The sample metadata nearly always contained a de-identified subject ID, COVID-19 status, age in years and sex. Where available, HLA class I and class II types were taken from metadata supplied by the sample provider and were not determined by assay-based typing. The study at large found these results: The amount of clinical and demographic metadata varied by source and participant and was provided uncurated.

Turning to this clone: What antigen it recognizes has not been identified. The sample holds no much larger clone one base away, and base qualities are not on file.

V has 4 bases trimmed and J has 6 bases trimmed; junction bases matching no gene number 5. The germline V gene gives CDR1 as SGHRS and CDR2 as YFSETQ. The cysteine opens and the phenylalanine closes a CDR3 of 13 amino acids. Only the CDR3 DNA is retained, 39 bases long and in frame from the first base. Enrolling through a virtual design, the prospective study's participants ranged in age from roughly 18 to 90 years and lived across 20 to 30 United States geographic areas. In the prospective study, participants were assigned to cohorts based on the clinical history participants reported in a screening survey and a study questionnaire. Recovered participants in ImmuneRACE Cohort 3 were defined as having two consecutive negative NP/OP PCR tests, clearance from a healthcare professional, or resolution of symptoms. Each participant in the prospective study had whole blood, serum and a nasopharyngeal or oropharyngeal swab collected by mobile phlebotomists. Participants in the prospective study had the option to provide additional blood draws and questionnaires over a roughly 2-month period. Blood samples from the prospective study were shipped frozen or at room temperature prior to DNA extraction.

TCRbeta CDR3 regions were amplified from genomic DNA by means of the immunoSEQ Assay, a bias-controlled multiplex PCR. As for the original processing: Within the assay, amplification of reference gene primers was used to estimate how many nucleated cells each sample contained. To quantify the absolute abundance of each unique TCRbeta CDR3 rearrangement, sequence reads were collapsed and filtered. For each sample, productive Simpson clonality was calculated as the square root of Simpson's diversity index across productive rearrangements. Here the immuneACCESS table is served through TCRdb, limited to in-frame sequences with V and J called. Missing clones are a known gap in these copies; in checked studies unresolved V genes cover under half, and the rest lacks a known reason. V and J calls and clone size are given by that table; D and trimming were obtained from the DNA. Recorded for this sample are around 450,000 clones; about nine tenths of them occurred a single time. 0.65% to 0.9% of the sample is in the top ten clones.

The chain was built from TRBV5-1 and TRBJ2-7, and 9 bases in between align with TRBD1. Sequenced: PBMCs or T cells enriched from blood (not recorded which). This TCR derives from a young woman who had recovered from COVID-19. The CDR3 protein: CASSLGTGREQYF. The DNA is TGCGCCAGCAGCCTCGGGACAGGGCGCGAGCAGTACTTC.